This passage covers 29 T cell receptor beta chains from one sample sequenced in a study of T-cell memory formation after mild COVID-19 (dated by TCRdb to the early 2020s). The library was obtained by 5' RACE. Sequenced using an Illumina NovaSeq 6000. Starting from the raw public reads, TCRdb applied fastp trimming at Q25, assembled clones with MiXCR and retained in-frame beta chains. Each entry merges the rows of one CDR3 protein and shows their most common DNA and genes. Present in this sample are about 240,000 distinct CDR3 sequences, 8% to 9.5% of which were seen just once. In total, the top ten clones hold 22% of the sample. Sequenced material: PBMCs or a T cell subset sorted from them (not recorded which). Receptors originate from a young man who had mild COVID-19 (a few samples of this study predate the infection). The sample titles of this study are shuffled in the database, so cell type and time point are left out; the donor was told from shared clones.

This clonotype turned up a few times. The chain uses TRBV10-3 and TRBJ1-2, with D possibly matching TRBD1 (5 bases). Trimming left V 0 bases short and J 3 bases short, with 11 bases between. Germline lookup yields CDR1 ENHRY and CDR2 SYGVKD. The length of the CDR3 is 15 residues. CDR3 in DNA: TGTGCCATCAGTGAGTCCGCCAGGGAAGACTATGGCTACACCTTC. Translated, it gives CAISESAREDYGYTF.

The chain couples TRBV11-2 to TRBJ2-5; maybe TRBD2 (6 bases). From germline, CDR1 is SGHAT and CDR2 FQNNGV. CDR3 length equals 15 residues. The V end lost 1 base, the J end lost 3 bases, and 12 bases lay between the germline ends. The CDR3 is CASSLGRGLEETQYF. The CDR3 bases are TGTGCCAGCAGCTTAGGGCGGGGCCTGGAAGAGACCCAGTACTTC.

This clonotype has only a few counts. The chain links TRBV20-1 to TRBJ2-3, with D unclear. The germline CDR1 and CDR2 sequences are DFQATT and SNEGSKA (reference sequence). The length of the CDR3 is 13 residues. Deletions cut 0 bases from V and 4 bases from J, with 8 bases between. In DNA, the CDR3 is TGCAGTGCTAGAGATAACAGAGCAGATACGCAGTATTTT. This gives the protein CSARDNRADTQYF.

The V and J genes are TRBV12-3 or TRBV12-4 and TRBJ2-2; 8 bases map to TRBD2. The J segment lost 3 bases and the V segment lost 5 bases, leaving 11 bases of the junction unmatched. CDR3 length: 17 residues. Written as DNA, the CDR3 is TGTGCCAGCAGTAGCCAGGTGGTAGCGGGGCACACCGGGGAGCTGTTTTTT. It translates to CASSSQVVAGHTGELFF.

The sample holds a few counts of this clonotype. The chain recombines TRBV5-1 with TRBJ2-3, with 10 bases lining up with TRBD1. Germline CDR1 reads SGHRS; CDR2 reads YFSETQ. The trim removed 5 bases at V and 6 bases at J, leaving 6 bases unmatched. This CDR3 comprises 14 residues. CDR3 DNA: TGCGCCAGCAGTTGGGGACAGGGGTTCGATACGCAGTATTTT. Protein product: CASSWGQGFDTQYF.

This chain connects TRBV5-1 to TRBJ2-7; no clear D gene. This CDR3 comprises 17 residues. The V gene lost 1 base and the J gene lost 1 base, with 18 bases spanning the gap. The germline gives CDR1 SGHRS, CDR2 YFSETQ. As DNA, the CDR3 is TGCGCCAGCAGCTTGAGAACGCGGCAGCACTCGTCCTACGAGCAGTACGTC. It translates to CASSLRTRQHSSYEQYV.

This clonotype was detected a few times. The junction and the germline gene differ at one end; a read error may be behind it. The J gene is TRBJ1-4, the V gene TRBV28; perhaps TRBD1 as D (6 bases). Per germline, CDR1 MDHEN and CDR2 SYDVKM. This CDR3 contains 11 residues. CDR3 amino acids: CASSSRRDKSF. CDR3 sequence (DNA): TGTGCCAGCAGTTCTCGCCGGGACAAGTCTTTT.

In its sample, this clonotype was seen a few times. The chain employs TRBV7-9 and TRBJ2-7, with D unclear. CDR1 and CDR2 (germline): SEHNR, FQNEAQ (reference sequence). Trimming removed 3 bases at V and 0 bases at J, with 6 bases between. The CDR3 has 13 residues. The CDR3 bases are TGTGCCAGCAGCTTCCAGACCTCCTACGAGCAGTACTTC. Protein sequence: CASSFQTSYEQYF.

The sample holds many counts of this clonotype. The genes are TRBV3-1 and TRBJ2-5; D perhaps matches TRBD2 (6 bases). This CDR3 contains 14 residues. Trimming took off 2 bases at V and 6 bases at J, with 13 bases between the two ends. Germline V gives CDR1 LGHDT, CDR2 YNNKEL (reference sequence). CDR3 nucleotide sequence: TGTGCCAGCAGCCAATCGGACGGAGGGAAGACCCAGTACTTC. Protein sequence: CASSQSDGGKTQYF.

This chain links TRBV4-1 with TRBJ1-4, with TRBD1 as a possible D gene (6 bases). CDR3 length: 16 residues. Germline CDR1 and CDR2: MGHRA and YSYEKL. The V and J ends lost 3 bases and 3 bases respectively, with 14 bases between them. CDR3 amino acids: CASSHQSGGANEKLFF. DNA of the CDR3: TGCGCCAGCAGCCATCAATCCGGGGGCGCTAATGAAAAACTGTTTTTT.

The chain employs TRBV7-6 and TRBJ2-6, with D perhaps matching TRBD2 (5 bases). Germline V gene data show CDR1 as SGHVS and CDR2 as FNYEAQ. V was shortened by 3 bases and J by 2 bases, with 8 bases between the two germline ends. CDR3 length: 15 amino acids. The CDR3 DNA sequence: TGTGCCAGCAGCTTGGAGGTACCTGGGGCCAACGTCCTGACTTTC. Translation: CASSLEVPGANVLTF.

The table lists this clonotype with a few counts. The chain has TRBV6-5 and TRBJ2-3; D is perhaps TRBD2 (6 bases). The CDR3 spans 16 residues. Germline CDR1 is MNHEY and CDR2 is SVGAGI. The germline V and J ends were trimmed by 2 bases and 0 bases, with 12 bases remaining between them. The CDR3 nucleotides are TGTGCCAGCAGTTACGGCGGGGTAGGGAGCACAGATACGCAGTATTTT. It yields the protein CASSYGGVGSTDTQYF.

V usage is TRBV18 and J usage is TRBJ2-2; tentative D call: TRBD1 (5 bases). Germline CDR1 and CDR2: KGHSH and LQKENI. CDR3 size: 16 residues. V was clipped by 2 bases and J by 1 base, with 11 bases between them. CDR3 in DNA: TGTGCCAGCTCACCATACAGGACCTTGAACACCGGGGAGCTGTTTTTT. Translating it yields CASSPYRTLNTGELFF.

This clonotype was seen repeatedly, ten times or more. V is TRBV5-5 and J is TRBJ2-1; 7 nucleotides agree with TRBD2. This CDR3 spans 14 amino acids. V trimming: 4 bases; J trimming: 8 bases; junction bases outside the gene matches: 9. The germline V gene encodes CDR1 SGHKS and CDR2 YYEKEE (reference sequence). The CDR3 loop reads CASSPVTSIHEQFF. DNA for the CDR3: TGTGCCAGCAGCCCCGTGACTAGCATCCATGAGCAGTTCTTC.

The chain couples TRBV28 to TRBJ2-5, with D possibly called TRBD1 or TRBD2 (5 bases each). The CDR3 loop spans 16 amino acids. Germline CDR1 and CDR2: MDHEN and SYDVKM. The V gene lost 8 bases and the J gene lost 1 base, with 20 bases spanning the gap. CDR3 DNA sequence: TGTGCCAGCCGACCCTGGGGTGCAGGGAGCCAAGAGACCCAGTACTTC. Encoded protein: CASRPWGAGSQETQYF.

The V gene is TRBV6-2 or TRBV6-3, the J gene TRBJ1-6; no clear D. Trimming stripped 6 bases from V and 6 bases from J, with 21 bases between. Germline CDR1 and CDR2: MNHEY and SVGEGT. The CDR3 has 17 amino acids. CDR3 bases: TGTGCCAGCAGCCCCCCACCAGGCAGGCGACGTAATTCACCCCTCCACTTT. Translated, it gives CASSPPPGRRRNSPLHF.

This clonotype was found a few times. V gene TRBV20-1 combines with J gene TRBJ1-1; TRBD1 aligns across 7 bases. The CDR3 runs to 15 residues. J lost 1 base, V lost 1 base, and 6 bases had no gene match. Germline V gives CDR1 DFQATT, CDR2 SNEGSKA (reference sequence). As DNA, the CDR3 is TGCAGTGCTAGAGGCGCGGGACAGAGGAACACTGAAGCTTTCTTT. It encodes CSARGAGQRNTEAFF.

This clonotype occurred a few times. This chain uses TRBV28 with TRBJ1-5; 7 bases fit TRBD1. The CDR3 loop spans 14 amino acids. The germline V gene encodes CDR1 MDHEN and CDR2 SYDVKM. Germline trimming cut 4 bases from V and 4 bases from J; bases unmatched to any gene: 4. CDR3 coding DNA: TGTGCCAGCAGTTGGGGACAGAAAAATCAGCCCCAGCATTTT. As protein: CASSWGQKNQPQHF.

This sequence joins TRBV12-3 or TRBV12-4 and TRBJ1-1; 9 bases match TRBD1. J gave up 6 bases and V 6 bases, and 8 bases lay outside the gene matches. The CDR3 runs to 14 residues. CDR3 amino acids: CASRDTGTGPEAFF. As DNA, the CDR3 is TGTGCCAGCAGGGATACCGGGACAGGGCCTGAAGCTTTCTTT.

This clonotype was counted between two and nine times. The chain uses TRBV4-3 and TRBJ2-1; D is unresolved. Looked up from germline, CDR1 is LGHNA and CDR2 is YSLEER. CDR3 length: 15 amino acids. V dropped 3 bases and J dropped 0 bases, with 9 bases sitting between them. The CDR3 is CASSQQRSSYNEQFF. The CDR3 DNA reads as TGCGCCAGCAGCCAGCAAAGGAGCTCCTACAATGAGCAGTTCTTC.

The chain has TRBV5-1 and TRBJ2-3; maybe TRBD2 (5 bases). V was clipped by 5 bases and J by 6 bases, with 25 bases between them. The germline V gene encodes CDR1 SGHRS and CDR2 YFSETQ. The CDR3 covers 17 residues. CDR3 nucleotide sequence: TGCGCCAGCAGTGTGGGTCTTAGGGCGCAATTAGCGGATACGCAGTATTTT. It translates to CASSVGLRAQLADTQYF.

The chain joins TRBV10-2 to TRBJ1-5; D is uncertain. Germline loops: CDR1 WSHSY, CDR2 SAAADI. The CDR3 has 12 amino acids. V lost 0 bases to trimming and J lost 5 bases, with 2 bases between them. As DNA, the CDR3 is TGCGCCAGCAGTGAGTCCTATCAGCCCCAGCATTTT. It specifies CASSESYQPQHF.

The chain employs TRBV4-1 and TRBJ2-5, with D possibly TRBD2 on 5 matching bases. The ends were cut back, 1 base at V and 1 base at J, with 7 bases in the middle. CDR3 length: 14 amino acids. Per the germline V gene, CDR1 is MGHRA and CDR2 is YSYEKL. The CDR3 sequence is CASSQVSGQETQYF. Here the CDR3 DNA reads TGCGCCAGCAGCCAAGTAAGCGGCCAAGAGACCCAGTACTTC.

V and J are TRBV7-2 and TRBJ2-1; 12 bases are a match to TRBD1. Unmatched junction bases numbered 7, after V lost 4 bases and J lost 9 bases. The germline V gene encodes CDR1 SGHTA and CDR2 FQGNSA. The CDR3 is 15 residues long. CDR3 in amino acids: CASSSGQGAIGEQFF. The CDR3 nucleotides are TGTGCCAGCAGCTCGGGACAGGGGGCCATCGGTGAGCAGTTCTTC.

In its sample, this clonotype was seen many times. The chain combines TRBV9 with TRBJ2-5, with D unclear. The CDR3 is 14 residues long. The germline gives CDR1 SGDLS, CDR2 YYNGEE. V was cut by 3 bases and J by 7 bases, with 16 bases left in between. CDR3 nucleotide sequence: TGTGCCAGCAGCGCGAGTACCGACTCCCGGACCCAGTACTTC. Residues: CASSASTDSRTQYF.

This rearrangement joins TRBV29-1 to TRBJ1-2; D is possibly TRBD1 (5 bases). CDR1 SQVTM and CDR2 ANQGSEA come from the germline V gene. This CDR3 comprises 13 residues. Trimming took off 2 bases at V and 8 bases at J, with 15 bases between the two ends. CDR3 residues: CSVESLQGPGYTF. In nucleotides, the CDR3 is TGCAGCGTTGAATCTCTCCAGGGACCAGGCTACACCTTC.

This clonotype was counted ten times or more. V gene TRBV7-2 combines with J gene TRBJ1-5; D call uncertain. The V gene lost 3 bases and the J gene lost 5 bases, with 8 bases spanning the gap. This CDR3 is built from 13 residues. Germline V lookup: CDR1 SGHTA, CDR2 FQGNSA. In DNA, the CDR3 is TGTGCCAGCAGCTTCACCCAAGATCAGCCCCAGCATTTT. Amino acid sequence: CASSFTQDQPQHF.

This chain uses TRBV19 with TRBJ1-6; TRBD1 matches 9 bases. CDR3 length: 16 residues. V was pared by 2 bases and J by 10 bases, with 9 bases of the junction left unmatched. Germline-derived CDR1 and CDR2 are LNHDA and SQIVND (reference sequence). The CDR3 protein is CASSISGTGTRSPLHF. CDR3 DNA sequence: TGTGCCAGTAGTATATCCGGGACAGGGACTAGGTCACCCCTCCACTTT.

This clonotype showed up many times. This chain connects TRBV4-1 to TRBJ2-7; D gene unclear. V lost 0 bases, J lost 1 base, and 7 bases lay in between. The CDR3 consists of 14 residues. Germline CDR1 reads MGHRA; CDR2 reads YSYEKL. Written as DNA, the CDR3 is TGCGCCAGCAGCCAAGAGGCCTTTTCCTACGAGCAGTACGTC. Amino acids: CASSQEAFSYEQYV.